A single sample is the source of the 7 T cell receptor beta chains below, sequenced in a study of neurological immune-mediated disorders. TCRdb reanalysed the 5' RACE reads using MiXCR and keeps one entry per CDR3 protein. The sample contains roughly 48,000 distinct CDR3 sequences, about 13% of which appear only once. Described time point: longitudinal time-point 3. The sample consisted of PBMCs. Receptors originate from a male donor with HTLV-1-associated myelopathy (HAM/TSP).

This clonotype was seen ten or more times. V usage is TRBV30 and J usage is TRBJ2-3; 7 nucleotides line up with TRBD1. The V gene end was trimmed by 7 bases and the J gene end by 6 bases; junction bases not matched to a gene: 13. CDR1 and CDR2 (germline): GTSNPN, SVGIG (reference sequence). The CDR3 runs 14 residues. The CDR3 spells CASSRQGIWDTQYF. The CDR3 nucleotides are TGTGCCTCCTCTCGACAGGGAATTTGGGATACGCAGTATTTT. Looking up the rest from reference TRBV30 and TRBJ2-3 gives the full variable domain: SQTIHQWPATLVQPVGSPLSLECTVEGTSNPNLYWYRQAAGRGLQLLFYSVGIGQISSEVPQNLSASRPQDRQFILSSKKLLLSDSGFYLCASSRQGIWDTQYFGPGTRLTVL.

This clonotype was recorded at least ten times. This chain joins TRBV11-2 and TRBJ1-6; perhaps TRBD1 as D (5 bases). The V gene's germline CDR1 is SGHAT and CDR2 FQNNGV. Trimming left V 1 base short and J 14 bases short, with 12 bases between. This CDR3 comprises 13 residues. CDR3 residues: CASSLGGTPALHF. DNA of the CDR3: TGTGCCAGCAGCTTAGGAGGGACCCCTGCCCTCCACTTT.

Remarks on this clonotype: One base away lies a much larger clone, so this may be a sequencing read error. In DNA, the CDR3 is TGCGCCAGAAGCTTGAGGTCGTCGGCTAGCGGGGGACAAGAGACCCAGTACTTC. This gives the protein CARSLRSSASGGQETQYF. This sequence joins TRBV5-1 and TRBJ2-5, with 10 positions matching TRBD2. Germline loops: CDR1 SGHRS, CDR2 YFSETQ. The CDR3 consists of 18 residues.

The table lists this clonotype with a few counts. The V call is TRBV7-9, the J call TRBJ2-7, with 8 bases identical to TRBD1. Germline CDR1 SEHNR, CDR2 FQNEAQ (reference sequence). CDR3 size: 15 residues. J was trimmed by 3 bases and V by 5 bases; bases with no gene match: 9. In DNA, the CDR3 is TGTGCCAGCAGCCCACCTTTAGGACAGGGCTACGAGCAGTACTTC. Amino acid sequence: CASSPPLGQGYEQYF.

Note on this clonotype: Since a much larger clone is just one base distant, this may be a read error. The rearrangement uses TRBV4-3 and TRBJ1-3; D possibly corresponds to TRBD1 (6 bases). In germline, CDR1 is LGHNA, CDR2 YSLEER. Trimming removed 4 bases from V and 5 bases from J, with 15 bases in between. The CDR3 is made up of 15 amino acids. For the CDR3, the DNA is TGCGCCAGCAGCCGATCACAGGGTACTAGAAACACCATATATTTT. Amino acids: CASSRSQGTRNTIYF.

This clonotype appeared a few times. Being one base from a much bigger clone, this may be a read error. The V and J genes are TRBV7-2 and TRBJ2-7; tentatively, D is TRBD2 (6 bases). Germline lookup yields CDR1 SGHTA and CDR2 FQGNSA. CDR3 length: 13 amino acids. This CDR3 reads CASALGEAYEQCF. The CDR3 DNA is TGTGCCAGCGCCCTCGGGGAGGCCTACGAGCAGTGCTTC. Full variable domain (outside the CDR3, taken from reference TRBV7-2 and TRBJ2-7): GAGVSQSPSNKVTEKGKDVELRCDPISGHTALYWYRQSLGQGLEFLIYFQGNSAPDKSGLPSDRFSAERTGGSVSTLTIQRTQQEDSAVYLCASALGEAYEQCFGPGTRLTVT.

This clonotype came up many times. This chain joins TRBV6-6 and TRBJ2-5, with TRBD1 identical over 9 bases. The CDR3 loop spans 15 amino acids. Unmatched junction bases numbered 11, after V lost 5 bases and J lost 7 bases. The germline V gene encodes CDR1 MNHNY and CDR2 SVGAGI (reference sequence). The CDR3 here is CASSNTGQGTTTQYF. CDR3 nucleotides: TGTGCCAGCAGTAATACAGGACAGGGGACTACGACCCAGTACTTC.